This TCR beta chain was identified in a study of T cell responses to AZD1222 COVID-19 vaccine. Data came from immunoSEQ multiplex PCR; TCRdb stores just in-frame clones and leaves some out. This sample has about 120,000 clones, with 85% to 95% found just once. Comments on this clone: What it binds is unknown.

Trimming took 4 bases from V and 0 from J, leaving 13 bases between them. The germline V gene has CDR1 MGHRA and CDR2 YSYEKL. CDR3 length: 16 amino acids. General study results and limits: Reports indicate that nearly half of spike-specific TCRs are directed at unmutated variant regions. Donors were largely white British and mainly female; clonal diversity was possibly underestimated.

V is TRBV4-1 and J is TRBJ2-1; D may be TRBD1 (6 bases). The sequenced sample was peripheral blood, obtained 28 days after the second AZD1222 dose. This clonotype was sampled from an adult who received the AZD1222 COVID-19 vaccine. The CDR3 region has the DNA TGCGCCAGCAGCCCAGGGGTAGGGCCCTCCTACAATGAGCAGTTCTTC. Its translation is CASSPGVGPSYNEQFF.